Listed below are T cell receptor beta chains from one sample, sequenced in a study of blood T cell repertoires in COVID-19. The repertoire was sequenced with immunoSEQ multiplex PCR; TCRdb's copy has only in-frame clones and lacks some. The data contain 200,000 to 250,000 clones, 70% to 90% of them singletons. Sequencing used peripheral blood. The source of these receptors is a woman aged 18-29 years who had recovered from COVID-19. The CDR3 runs from the conserved cysteine through the conserved F or W. Where a row states a size, it is once, few, many or the class of an expanded clone; other rows omit it.

j_gene | abundance | v_gene | CDR3aa
TRBJ1-6 | - | TRBV30 | CAWSPAGNSPLHF
TRBJ1-6 | few | TRBV14 | CASSQLTGGRSPLHF
TRBJ2-1 | - | TRBV5-1 | CASSLPERDWENEQFF
TRBJ2-7 | few | TRBV2 | CAIPLTGAHSYEQYF
TRBJ1-4 | - | TRBV13 | CASSSRGQGEKLFF
TRBJ2-3 | once | TRBV28 | CASSGLAGNTDTQYF
TRBJ1-2 | - | TRBV7-2 | CASSLTSGGDYGYTF
TRBJ2-7 | - | TRBV13 | CASSIRLAGAHEQYF
TRBJ1-2 | - | TRBV29-1 | CSVEDLIYGYTF
TRBJ2-7 | - | TRBV7-2 | CASTQGSGPYEQYF
TRBJ1-6 | - | TRBV30 | CAWRLDRNSPLHF
TRBJ2-1 | - | TRBV6-2/TRBV6-3 | CASSSSGLLYNEQFF
TRBJ2-1 | - | TRBV6-5 | CASRGQVSYNEQFF
TRBJ2-3 | - | TRBV7-9 | CASSLSLAGGTDTQYF
TRBJ2-5 | - | TRBV15 | CATSPRGQQEAQYF
TRBJ1-2 | - | TRBV5-5 | CASSLDPTGTYGYTF
TRBJ2-7 | - | TRBV19 | CASSPDRGLFREQYF
TRBJ2-1 | - | TRBV2 | CASSETRFYNEQFF
TRBJ1-2 | once | TRBV7-2 | CASSLVEGDGYTF
TRBJ1-5 | - | TRBV27 | CASSFRGAPDQPQHF
TRBJ1-6 | - | TRBV7-9 | CASSLGPTGTSPLHF
TRBJ2-1 | - | TRBV20-1 | CSASYRGEQFF
TRBJ1-1 | - | TRBV5-1 | CASSIVTGLSTEAFF
TRBJ1-1 | - | TRBV19 | CASSKGSNRDRGYTEAFF
TRBJ2-3 | - | TRBV9 | CASSDSRGKVDTQYF
TRBJ1-1 | - | TRBV6-5 | CASSYSQNTEAFF
TRBJ2-3 | - | TRBV10-3 | CAITPGSTSTDTQYF
TRBJ1-6 | - | TRBV11-2 | CASSLDEGVGSPLHF
TRBJ1-2 | - | TRBV9 | CASSVNGGNYGYTF
TRBJ1-5 | - | TRBV5-4 | CASSLPGRNQPQHF
TRBJ1-2 | - | TRBV7-9 | CASSLDLSGYTF
TRBJ2-2 | - | TRBV7-9 | CASSQLGTDNTGELFF
TRBJ2-1 | - | TRBV24-1 | CATSDEKQGTSGSHEQFF
TRBJ1-5 | - | TRBV4-3 | CASSPRQGNQPQHF
TRBJ2-1 | - | TRBV7-2 | CASSLAGTSGNYNEQFF
TRBJ1-1 | - | TRBV19 | CASSRAGYVNTEAFF
TRBJ1-5 | - | TRBV9 | CASSNRDTHQPQHF
TRBJ2-7 | - | TRBV9 | CASSVAPTGAYEQYF
TRBJ2-3 | few | TRBV9 | CASSGSGRADRDTQYF
TRBJ2-2 | - | TRBV7-9 | CASNQGTGELFF
TRBJ2-5 | once | TRBV5-1 | CASSLAGGRETQYF
TRBJ2-2 | - | TRBV23-1 | CASSQSIKESLPGELFF
TRBJ2-1 | - | TRBV5-1 | CASSIGLYNEQFF
TRBJ2-2 | - | TRBV5-4 | CASSYPSGRAPGELFF
TRBJ2-3 | - | TRBV7-2 | CASSPRTSGATDTQYF
TRBJ2-7 | - | TRBV7-2 | CASSYMTSGPPGEQYF